The 18 T cell receptor beta chains given below trace back to one sample, sequenced in a study of OX40 agonist ivuxolimab in advanced cancers. The method was immunoSEQ multiplex PCR; TCRdb's version includes in-frame clones alone and lacks a portion of them. Of 65,000 to 85,000 clones in the sample, around nine tenths were seen once. The sample here was CD4+ or CD8+ T cells sorted from blood, taken in a trial of the OX40 agonist ivuxolimab. The receptors derive from an adult with an advanced solid tumor such as melanoma, head and neck, liver or kidney cancer.

This clone occurred once. This chain links TRBV7-9 with TRBJ2-1, with TRBD1 identical over 7 bases. V was pared by 3 bases and J by 12 bases, with 17 bases of the junction left unmatched. This CDR3 comprises 16 residues. The germline gives CDR1 SEHNR, CDR2 FQNEAQ (reference sequence). CDR3 coding DNA: TGTGCCAGCAGCTTCCCCGAGGACAGGACCTATCGGGGGCAGTTCTTC. This gives the protein CASSFPEDRTYRGQFF. Using reference TRBV7-9 and TRBJ2-1 for the parts outside the CDR3, the full variable domain is DTGVSQNPRHKITKRGQNVTFRCDPISEHNRLYWYRQTLGQGPEFLTYFQNEAQLEKSRLLSDRFSAERPKGSFSTLEIQRTEQGDSAMYLCASSFPEDRTYRGQFFGPGTRLTVL.

Here the CDR3 reads CASSWRGVLQETQYF. The DNA of the CDR3 is TGTGCCAGCAGCTGGCGGGGGGTCCTACAAGAGACCCAGTACTTC. The chain is built from TRBV7-9 and TRBJ2-5; 8 bases line up with TRBD2. Germline V lookup: CDR1 SEHNR, CDR2 FQNEAQ (reference sequence). The CDR3 runs to 15 residues. With V trimmed by 4 bases and J by 2 bases, 6 bases remained unmatched. Supplemented by reference TRBV7-9 and TRBJ2-5, the full variable domain reads DTGVSQNPRHKITKRGQNVTFRCDPISEHNRLYWYRQTLGQGPEFLTYFQNEAQLEKSRLLSDRFSAERPKGSFSTLEIQRTEQGDSAMYLCASSWRGVLQETQYFGPGTRLLVL.

The chain is built from TRBV18 and TRBJ1-2; the D gene is possibly TRBD1 (5 bases). This CDR3 comprises 16 residues. Between the trimmed V and J ends, which lost 2 bases and 7 bases, there was a span of 20 bases. Germline-derived CDR1 and CDR2 are KGHSH and LQKENI. The chain's CDR3 is CASSPGDPSEFGGYTF. The CDR3 nucleotides read TGTGCCAGCTCACCAGGGGACCCGAGCGAATTTGGTGGCTACACCTTC.

The genes are TRBV7-2 and TRBJ2-1, with TRBD1 as a possible D gene (7 bases). Trimming took off 1 base at V and 0 bases at J, with 13 bases between the two ends. The CDR3 contains 17 residues. Germline values: CDR1 SGHTA, CDR2 FQGNSA. The CDR3 protein is CASSLDRGLSSYNEQFF. The CDR3, as DNA: TGTGCCAGCAGCTTAGACAGGGGACTTAGCTCCTACAATGAGCAGTTCTTC.

The chain combines TRBV19 with TRBJ1-5; 8 bases map to TRBD1. Germline loops: CDR1 LNHDA, CDR2 SQIVND (reference sequence). The V and J ends lost 6 bases and 0 bases, in that order; junction bases with no gene match: 16. The CDR3 runs 19 residues. The CDR3 DNA reads TGTGCCAGTAGGGCAGCCGGACAGGGAAGAGGTTATAGCAATCAGCCCCAGCATTTT. Its translation: CASRAAGQGRGYSNQPQHF. The variable domain in full, with the rest retrieved from reference TRBV19 and TRBJ1-5, is DGGITQSPKYLFRKEGQNVTLSCEQNLNHDAMYWYRQDPGQGLRLIYYSQIVNDFQKGDIAEGYSVSREKKESFPLTVTSAQKNPTAFYLCASRAAGQGRGYSNQPQHFGDGTRLSIL.

The chain carries TRBV5-1 and TRBJ2-2, with a possible D match to TRBD1 (6 bases). Germline V CDR1 and CDR2: SGHRS, YFSETQ. This CDR3 contains 13 residues. V was clipped by 4 bases and J by 5 bases, with 9 bases between them. CDR3: CASSPGETGELFF. The CDR3 DNA follows: TGCGCCAGCAGCCCAGGGGAAACCGGGGAGCTGTTTTTT.

The chain recombines TRBV6-1 with TRBJ2-7; perhaps TRBD1 as D (6 bases). The CDR3 covers 15 residues. Germline V gene data show CDR1 as MNHNS and CDR2 as SASEGT. V was shortened by 5 bases and J by 0 bases, with 14 bases between the two germline ends. CDR3 residues: CASSLGTHNSYEQYV. The CDR3 nucleotides are TGTGCCAGCAGTTTAGGGACACATAACTCCTACGAGCAGTACGTC.

The rearrangement joins TRBV5-1 to TRBJ1-6; 7 nucleotides match TRBD1. This CDR3 spans 16 amino acids. V gave up 4 bases and J gave up 7 bases; unmatched junction bases: 11. Per the germline V gene, CDR1 is SGHRS and CDR2 is YFSETQ. The CDR3 loop is CASSPIRQGGNSPLHF. The DNA for the CDR3 is TGCGCCAGCAGCCCAATTAGACAGGGAGGGAATTCACCCCTCCACTTT.

The CDR3 reads CASSLALEGADEQYF. As DNA, the CDR3 is TGTGCCAGCAGCTTAGCGTTGGAGGGGGCGGACGAGCAGTACTTC. V is TRBV7-2 and J is TRBJ2-7; the D gene is possibly TRBD1 (7 bases). V lost 0 bases, J lost 5 bases, and 14 bases lay in between. This CDR3 region has 15 residues. Germline loops: CDR1 SGHTA, CDR2 FQGNSA.

V usage is TRBV28 and J usage is TRBJ1-1; D is perhaps TRBD1 (5 bases). The V end was cut by 7 bases, the J end by 2 bases, with 14 bases between. The CDR3 consists of 14 residues. Germline values: CDR1 MDHEN, CDR2 SYDVKM. The CDR3 nucleotides read TGTGCCAGCACGGACGGGGGTCTAAACACTGAAGCTTTCTTT. Its translation: CASTDGGLNTEAFF.

The gene calls are TRBV19 and TRBJ2-3; TRBD2 matches 9 bases. CDR3 length: 15 amino acids. V gave up 1 base and J gave up 4 bases; unmatched junction bases: 3. The germline V gene encodes CDR1 LNHDA and CDR2 SQIVND (reference sequence). The CDR3: CASSIGSGGADTQYF. The CDR3 bases are TGTGCCAGTAGTATAGGTAGCGGGGGTGCAGATACGCAGTATTTT.

This chain uses TRBV7-3 with TRBJ2-2, with D perhaps assigned TRBD1 or TRBD2 (5 bases each). The V and J ends lost 5 bases and 8 bases respectively, with 9 bases between them. Germline V lookup: CDR1 SGHTA, CDR2 FQGTGA. The CDR3 loop spans 12 amino acids. CDR3 in amino acids: CASSRGAGELFF. The CDR3 bases are TGTGCCAGCAGCCGGGGCGCTGGGGAGCTGTTTTTT.

This sequence joins TRBV7-8 and TRBJ1-1; 9 bases map to TRBD1. Germline lookup yields CDR1 SGHVS and CDR2 FQNEAQ. The V and J ends lost 2 bases and 4 bases, in that order; junction bases with no gene match: 11. This CDR3 is 17 amino acids long. The CDR3 nucleotides read TGTGCCAGCAGCTTAAGTCACCGGACAGGGGTTCCCACTGAAGCTTTCTTT. This sequence encodes CASSLSHRTGVPTEAFF.

The chain recombines TRBV5-6 with TRBJ1-5, with 7 bases aligning to TRBD1. With 4 bases clipped from V and 2 bases from J, the junction kept 3 bases outside the gene matches. The germline V gene encodes CDR1 SGHDT and CDR2 YYEEEE. The CDR3 runs 14 residues. CDR3 sequence (DNA): TGTGCCAGCAGCCCAGGGACAGGCAATCAGCCCCAGCATTTT. Protein product: CASSPGTGNQPQHF.

V usage is TRBV6-5 and J usage is TRBJ2-7; D could derive from TRBD1 or TRBD2 (5 bases each). With 6 bases removed from V and 2 bases from J, the gap between germline ends came to 14 bases. The CDR3 length is 14 residues. Germline V gene data show CDR1 as MNHEY and CDR2 as SVGAGI. CDR3 protein: CASRNRDGTYEQYF. CDR3 nucleotides: TGTGCCAGCAGAAACCGGGACGGCACCTACGAGCAGTACTTC.

This chain links TRBV4-1 with TRBJ2-3; 7 nucleotides match TRBD2. The CDR3 loop spans 17 amino acids. Germline V lookup: CDR1 MGHRA, CDR2 YSYEKL. V trimming: 1 base; J trimming: 1 base; junction bases outside the gene matches: 8. The DNA of the CDR3 is TGCGCCAGCAGCCAAGGATCGGGGGGTTGGCGCACAGATACGCAGTATTTT. It specifies CASSQGSGGWRTDTQYF.

The chain employs TRBV2 and TRBJ2-5; TRBD2 agrees at 12 bases. This CDR3 is 18 amino acids long. From germline, CDR1 is SNHLY and CDR2 FYNNEI. V was clipped by 7 bases and J by 3 bases; unmatched bases: 15. The CDR3 protein is CASKKGDPGLAGEETQYF. DNA for the CDR3: TGTGCCAGCAAAAAAGGGGATCCGGGACTAGCGGGTGAAGAGACCCAGTACTTC.

This clone was detected only once. This rearrangement joins TRBV21-1 to TRBJ1-1; the table's TRBD1 call for D was not verified on the DNA. TRBV21-1 is noted as a pseudogene. This CDR3 contains 16 residues. CDR3 region: CASSKVGQGENTEAFF. DNA of the CDR3: TGTGCCAGCAGCAAGGTGGGACAGGGGGAGAACACTGAAGCTTTCTTT.